This T cell receptor beta chain was identified in a study of T-cell reconstitution after alpha-beta-depleted transplantation in children. A TCRbeta library incorporating unique molecular identifiers was prepared. TCRdb re-called the PCR reads through MiXCR, storing one row per CDR3 protein. Counted here are roughly 100,000 distinct CDR3 sequences, 6.5% to 8.5% occurring once; the ten biggest clones make up approximately 7%. In this sample, this clonotype turned up many times. Trimming removed 4 bases from V and 3 bases from J; junction bases left unmatched: 11. The germline gives CDR1 MNHNY, CDR2 SVGAGI (reference sequence). The CDR3 sequence is 16 residues long.

The chain has TRBV6-6 and TRBJ2-7; TRBD2 matches at 8 bases. The sample was PBMCs from the stem cell graft donor, taken from the stem cell graft. The clonotype was recovered from a human donor who donated a stem cell graft to a child with congenital amegakaryocytic thrombocytopenia. Here the CDR3 DNA reads TGTGCCAGCAGTTCACTCCGGGAACTAGCGGTCTACGAGCAGTACTTC. It is translated as CASSSLRELAVYEQYF.